This entry is about one T cell receptor (beta chain). Per germline, CDR1 LGHDT and CDR2 YNNKEL (reference sequence). Trimming removed 0 bases at V and 9 bases at J, with 15 bases between. CDR3 length: 14 amino acids. This entry comes from a study of blood T cell repertoires in COVID-19. Study at large: T cells, B-cell-depleted T cells, or PBMCs provided the cDNA or gDNA that served as material.

Only in-frame clones appear in the TCRdb table, and some are missing; sequencing was by immunoSEQ multiplex PCR. Here the sample spans about 270,000 clones, approximately 92% being singletons. Individuals aged roughly 18 to 95 years were recruited from roughly 23 US areas. Membership in each cohort depended on participant-reported clinical history. Material: PBMCs or T cells enriched from blood (not recorded which). The sequence was collected from a woman aged 18-30 years who had recovered from COVID-19. V and J are TRBV3-1 (or the pseudogene TRBV3-2) and TRBJ2-7; D gene uncertain. CDR3 nucleotides: TGTGCCAGCAGCCAAGATCGAAAAACAGAAAGGCAGTACTTC. It yields the protein CASSQDRKTERQYF.